The 16 T cell receptor beta chains presented below share a single source sample, sequenced in a study of shared clonotypes between healthy human individuals. The table came from immunoSEQ multiplex PCR; TCRdb's copy has only in-frame clones and leaves some out. The table lists some 2.3 million clones, approximately 93% of them singletons. Sequencing was performed on naive CD4+ T cells from PBMCs. The subset: CD45RA+ positively selected. The receptors stem from a man aged 18 to 29 in good health. Some clones in this sample may be carry-over from other donors' samples.

V is TRBV6-5 and J is TRBJ2-7; perhaps D is TRBD1 or TRBD2 (6 bases each). CDR3 length equals 15 residues. V shed 6 bases and J shed 2 bases, with 17 bases lying between them. In germline, CDR1 is MNHEY, CDR2 SVGAGI. This CDR3 is CASSIGGPLTYEQYF. CDR3 in DNA: TGTGCCAGCAGCATAGGGGGGCCTCTTACCTACGAGCAGTACTTC.

This clone occurred once. V is TRBV11-3 and J is TRBJ2-3; D is uncertain. The V gene's germline CDR1 is SGHNT and CDR2 YENEEA. The CDR3 contains 12 residues. V was trimmed by 5 bases and J by 4 bases, leaving 7 bases between them. The CDR3 coding sequence is TGTGCCAGCAGCCTAACCTCAGATACGCAGTATTTT. Its protein product is CASSLTSDTQYF.

The chain carries TRBV6-6 and TRBJ2-7, with TRBD1 identical over 7 bases. CDR3 length: 15 residues. Germline V gene data show CDR1 as MNHNY and CDR2 as SVGAGI (reference sequence). J was trimmed by 6 bases and V by 4 bases; bases with no gene match: 12. The CDR3 protein is CASSSARQGHSEQYF. In DNA form, the CDR3 reads TGTGCCAGCAGTTCCGCCCGACAGGGTCATTCCGAGCAGTACTTC.

The chain is built from TRBV6-5 and TRBJ1-2, with 8 positions matching TRBD1. Germline-derived CDR1 and CDR2 are MNHEY and SVGAGI. With 7 bases clipped from V and 6 bases from J, the junction kept 10 bases outside the gene matches. CDR3 length: 14 amino acids. CDR3 in DNA: TGTGCCAGCACTCGTTTCAGGGGGCGAGATGGCTACACCTTC. It codes for CASTRFRGRDGYTF.

V and J are TRBV28 and TRBJ2-2, with TRBD1 matching 7 bases. The CDR3 is 16 amino acids. Germline loops: CDR1 MDHEN, CDR2 SYDVKM. J gave up 4 bases and V 2 bases, and 7 bases lay outside the gene matches. The CDR3 sequence: CASSLPLPGGTGELFF. The CDR3 nucleotides read TGTGCCAGCAGTTTACCCCTCCCAGGGGGCACCGGGGAGCTGTTTTTT. The whole variable domain, remainder taken from reference TRBV28 and TRBJ2-2, is DVKVTQSSRYLVKRTGEKVFLECVQDMDHENMFWYRQDPGLGLRLIYFSYDVKMKEKGDIPEGYSVSREKKERFSLILESASTNQTSMYLCASSLPLPGGTGELFFGEGSRLTVL.

The J gene is TRBJ1-1, the V gene TRBV6-5, with D possibly being TRBD1 (5 bases). Germline CDR1 MNHEY, CDR2 SVGAGI. The germline V and J ends were trimmed by 6 bases and 2 bases, with 7 bases remaining between them. The CDR3 length is 12 residues. CDR3 loop: CASSRDNTEAFF. In DNA, the CDR3 is TGTGCCAGCAGCCGGGACAACACTGAAGCTTTCTTT.

V and J are TRBV7-2 and TRBJ1-4; 8 positions agree with TRBD1. Germline CDR1 and CDR2: SGHTA and FQGNSA. The junction had 4 bases not matched to a gene; V was cut back by 4 bases and J by 0 bases. This CDR3 is built from 16 residues. The CDR3 reads CASSYVQGATNEKLFF. In DNA, the CDR3 is TGTGCCAGCAGCTATGTACAGGGGGCAACTAATGAAAAACTGTTTTTT.

The V and J genes are TRBV28 and TRBJ1-1; maybe TRBD1 (5 bases). The CDR3 is made up of 14 amino acids. V shed 6 bases and J shed 0 bases, with 11 bases lying between them. Germline CDR1 MDHEN, CDR2 SYDVKM. CDR3 region: CASRIDSLNTEAFF. The CDR3 DNA follows: TGTGCCAGCAGAATCGACAGTCTGAACACTGAAGCTTTCTTT.

With respect to this clone: Other DNA sequences of this sample code for an identical CDR3. The V gene is TRBV7-6, the J gene TRBJ2-5; D unresolved. This CDR3 has 12 amino acids. Germline CDR1 and CDR2: SGHVS and FNYEAQ. V gave up 2 bases and J gave up 4 bases, with 5 bases separating them. The CDR3 loop is CASSLSRETQYF. The CDR3 region has the DNA TGTGCCAGCAGCTTAAGTAGAGAGACCCAGTACTTC. Combining the CDR3 with reference TRBV7-6 and TRBJ2-5 gives the whole variable domain GAGVSQSPRYKVTKRGQDVALRCDPISGHVSLYWYRQALGQGPEFLTYFNYEAQQDKSGLPNDRFSAERPEGSISTLTIQRTEQRDSAMYRCASSLSRETQYFGPGTRLLVL.

This chain uses TRBV7-6 with TRBJ2-3; D possibly corresponds to TRBD2 (6 bases). Trimming left V 5 bases short and J 8 bases short, with 26 bases between. This CDR3 contains 17 residues. From germline, CDR1 is SGHVS and CDR2 FNYEAQ. The CDR3 is CASSQPRRDLPRGTQYF. The CDR3 coding sequence is TGTGCCAGCAGCCAACCCAGACGGGACTTACCGCGGGGTACGCAGTATTTT.

Note on this clone: The sample has other DNA sequences that encode this CDR3 too. V gene TRBV7-3 combines with J gene TRBJ2-6, with a possible D match to TRBD1 (5 bases). The germline V gene has CDR1 SGHTA and CDR2 FQGTGA. This CDR3 contains 16 residues. The V end was cut by 1 base, the J end by 1 base, with 8 bases between. CDR3 residues: CASSLIAGSGANVLTF. The DNA of the CDR3 is TGTGCCAGCAGCTTAATCGCAGGGTCTGGGGCCAACGTCCTGACTTTC.

The genes are TRBV7-2 and TRBJ2-3; maybe TRBD2 (6 bases). Germline CDR1 and CDR2: SGHTA and FQGNSA. V shed 5 bases and J shed 0 bases, with 18 bases lying between them. The CDR3 is 17 amino acids. The CDR3, as DNA: TGTGCCAGCAGCGTATTAATTAGCGGCAGTAGCACAGATACGCAGTATTTT. It is translated as CASSVLISGSSTDTQYF.

V gene TRBV7-2 combines with J gene TRBJ2-1; perhaps TRBD1 as D (5 bases). V lost 1 base and J 6 bases, leaving 13 bases between the germline ends. Germline loops: CDR1 SGHTA, CDR2 FQGNSA. The CDR3 contains 15 residues. CDR3 in DNA: TGTGCCAGCAGCTTAGGGGGCAGGGAACGCAATGAGCAGTTCTTC. Residues: CASSLGGRERNEQFF.

The rearrangement joins TRBV6-1 to TRBJ2-6; D unresolved. This CDR3 has 17 residues. Between the trimmed V and J ends, which lost 3 bases and 1 base, there was a span of 13 bases. The V gene's germline CDR1 is MNHNS and CDR2 SASEGT. In nucleotides, the CDR3 is TGTGCCAGCAGTGATTGGGGTTCTCCTTCTGGGGCCAACGTCCTGACTTTC. This encodes CASSDWGSPSGANVLTF.

The rearrangement joins TRBV27 to TRBJ2-4; D remains ambiguous. V was shortened by 5 bases and J by 0 bases, with 14 bases between the two germline ends. Germline CDR1 reads MNHEY; CDR2 reads SMNVEV (reference sequence). CDR3 size: 16 residues. Written as DNA, the CDR3 is TGTGCCAGCAGTCCCCTGGGCAGAGTAGCCAAAAACATTCAGTACTTC. Its protein is CASSPLGRVAKNIQYF.

This clone has more than one count but fewer than ten. The chain employs TRBV5-6 and TRBJ1-3, with D maybe TRBD1 (6 bases). The V gene lost 0 bases and the J gene lost 1 base, with 14 bases spanning the gap. The germline V gene has CDR1 SGHDT and CDR2 YYEEEE. CDR3 size: 17 residues. The CDR3 loop is CASSLATGYGSGNTIYF. The CDR3 nucleotides are TGTGCCAGCAGCTTGGCCACAGGGTATGGATCTGGAAACACCATATATTTT. The full variable domain, its missing parts supplied by reference TRBV5-6 and TRBJ1-3, is DAGVTQSPTHLIKTRGQQVTLRCSPKSGHDTVSWYQQALGQGPQFIFQYYEEEERQRGNFPDRFSGHQFPNYSSELNVNALLLGDSALYLCASSLATGYGSGNTIYFGEGSWLTVV.